The TCR beta chain under discussion was sequenced for a study of regulatory T cells in long-lasting Graves disease. Findings of the study overall: Persistent disease favored TRBV28, TRBJ1-2 and TRBJ2-5.

Turning to this clonotype: The antigen remains unidentified.

Arm-PCR of CDR3 regions and iRepertoire HTBI primers were used to build TCR beta libraries. TCRdb re-called the multiplex PCR reads with MiXCR, one entry per CDR3 protein. This repertoire shows a few hundred thousand distinct CDR3 sequences, roughly a quarter found once; its top ten account for approximately 25%. Time point defined: persistent/refractory GD, antithyroid drugs over 5 years with positive TRAb. PBMCs were the source of the RNA used for TCR sequencing. Each patient gave around 10 milliliters of EDTA-anticoagulated peripheral blood. Trimming removed 1 base at V and 1 base at J, with 8 bases between. The length of the CDR3 is 14 residues. Germline assignment: CDR1 LNHNV and CDR2 YYDKDF (reference sequence).

The source was peripheral blood mononuclear cells (PBMCs), collected when the disease was refractory, from a patient treated with antithyroid drugs. The V and J genes are TRBV15 and TRBJ2-7; D gene uncertain. This clonotype originated in a female donor with Graves disease. Here the CDR3 reads CATSRGQVSYEQYF. The CDR3 coding sequence is TGTGCCACCAGCAGAGGCCAGGTATCCTACGAGCAGTACTTC.